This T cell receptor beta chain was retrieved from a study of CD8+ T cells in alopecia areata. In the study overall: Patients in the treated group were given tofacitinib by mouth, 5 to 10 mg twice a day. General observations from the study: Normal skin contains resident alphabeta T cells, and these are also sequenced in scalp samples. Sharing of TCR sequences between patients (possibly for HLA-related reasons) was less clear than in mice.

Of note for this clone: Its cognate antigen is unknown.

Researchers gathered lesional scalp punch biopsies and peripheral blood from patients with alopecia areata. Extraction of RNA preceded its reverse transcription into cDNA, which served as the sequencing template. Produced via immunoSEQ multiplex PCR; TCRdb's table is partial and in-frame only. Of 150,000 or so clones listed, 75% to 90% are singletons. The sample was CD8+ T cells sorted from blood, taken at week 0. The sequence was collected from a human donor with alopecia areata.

In nucleotides, the CDR3 is TGTGCCAGCAGCCCCTGGGACAGGAACGACGAGCAGTACTTC. It codes for CASSPWDRNDEQYF. The V gene is TRBV9, the J gene TRBJ2-7; 8 positions agree with TRBD1. CDR3 length: 14 residues. Germline loops: CDR1 SGDLS, CDR2 YYNGEE. The V gene end was trimmed by 4 bases and the J gene end by 5 bases; junction bases not matched to a gene: 8. The full variable domain, rest sourced from reference TRBV9 and TRBJ2-7, is DSGVTQTPKHLITATGQRVTLRCSPRSGDLSVYWYQQSLDQGLQFLIQYYNGEERAKGNILERFSAQQFPDLHSELNLSSLELGDSALYFCASSPWDRNDEQYFGPGTRLTVT.